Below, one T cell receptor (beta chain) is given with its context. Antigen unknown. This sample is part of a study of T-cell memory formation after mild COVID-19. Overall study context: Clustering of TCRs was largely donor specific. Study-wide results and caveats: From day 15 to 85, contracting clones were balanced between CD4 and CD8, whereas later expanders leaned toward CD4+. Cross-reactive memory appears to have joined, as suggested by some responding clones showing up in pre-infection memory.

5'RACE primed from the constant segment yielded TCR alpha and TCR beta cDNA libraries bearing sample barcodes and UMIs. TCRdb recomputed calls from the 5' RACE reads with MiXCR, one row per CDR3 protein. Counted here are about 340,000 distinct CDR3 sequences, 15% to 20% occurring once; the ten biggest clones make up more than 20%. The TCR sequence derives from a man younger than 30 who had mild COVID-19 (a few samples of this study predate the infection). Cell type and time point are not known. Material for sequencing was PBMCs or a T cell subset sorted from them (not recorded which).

For the CDR3, the DNA is TGTGCCAGCAGCCAAGCTTGGACAGGGGAAGAGACCCAGTACTTC. This codes for CASSQAWTGEETQYF. This chain connects TRBV4-2 to TRBJ2-5; 9 bases map to TRBD1. This CDR3 has 15 residues. With V trimmed by 1 base and J by 3 bases, 3 bases remained unmatched. CDR1 is LGHNA, CDR2 YNFKEQ, per germline.